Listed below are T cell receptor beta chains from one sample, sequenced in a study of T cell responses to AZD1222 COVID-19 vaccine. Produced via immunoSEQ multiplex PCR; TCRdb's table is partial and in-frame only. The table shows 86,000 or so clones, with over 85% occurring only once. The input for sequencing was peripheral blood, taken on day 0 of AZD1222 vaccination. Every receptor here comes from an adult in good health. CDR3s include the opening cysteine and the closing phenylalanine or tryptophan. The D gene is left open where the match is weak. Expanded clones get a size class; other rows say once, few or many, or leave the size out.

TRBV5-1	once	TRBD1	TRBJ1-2	CASSLGTASNYGYTF	TGCGCCAGCAGCCTCGGGACAGCTTCTAACTATGGCTACACCTTC
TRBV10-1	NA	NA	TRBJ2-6	CASSESGVGGQSGANVLTF	TGCGCCAGCAGTGAGTCGGGAGTCGGGGGTCAGTCTGGGGCCAACGTCCTGACTTTC
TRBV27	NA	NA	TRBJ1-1	CASSLRGGKNTEAFF	TGTGCCAGCAGTTTAAGAGGCGGGAAGAACACTGAAGCTTTCTTT
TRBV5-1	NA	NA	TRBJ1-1	CASSLAVSNYGTEAFF	TGCGCCAGCAGCTTGGCCGTGTCTAACTATGGGACTGAAGCTTTCTTT
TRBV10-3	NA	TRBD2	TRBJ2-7	CAIRAGAYEQYF	TGTGCCATCAGAGCGGGAGCCTACGAGCAGTACTTC
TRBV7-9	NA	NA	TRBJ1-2	CASSLGAERGYGYTF	TGTGCCAGCAGCTTAGGAGCGGAACGAGGGTATGGCTACACCTTC
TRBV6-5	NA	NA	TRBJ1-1	CASSLDSMNTEAFF	TGTGCCAGCAGTCTCGACAGCATGAACACTGAAGCTTTCTTT
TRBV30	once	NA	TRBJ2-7	CAWSYTYEQYF	TGTGCCTGGAGTTACACCTACGAGCAGTACTTC
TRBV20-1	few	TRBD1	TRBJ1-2	CSSSGQGSYGYTF	TGCAGTTCGAGTGGACAGGGGAGCTATGGCTACACCTTC
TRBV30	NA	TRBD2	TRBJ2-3	CAWSSYLTSGKTDTQYF	TGTGCCTGGAGTTCCTATTTGACTAGCGGGAAAACAGATACGCAGTATTTT
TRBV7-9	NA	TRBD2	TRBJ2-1	CASSLALAGGNNEQFF	TGTGCCAGCAGCCTCGCCCTAGCGGGGGGGAACAATGAGCAGTTCTTC
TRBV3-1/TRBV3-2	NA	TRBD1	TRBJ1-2	CASSRDRVKFYF	TGTGCCAGCAGCCGGGACAGGGTTAAATTCTACTTC
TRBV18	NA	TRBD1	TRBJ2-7	CASSPGTGDYEQYF	TGTGCCAGCTCACCCGGGACAGGGGACTACGAGCAGTACTTC
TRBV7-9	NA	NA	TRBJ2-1	CASGRLGLREQFF	TGTGCCAGCGGCAGACTAGGCCTCAGGGAGCAGTTCTTC
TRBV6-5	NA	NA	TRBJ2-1	CASSFVSGTNEQFF	TGTGCCAGCAGTTTCGTATCCGGGACCAATGAGCAGTTCTTC
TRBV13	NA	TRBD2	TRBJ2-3	CASSLSGLAVKYF	TGTGCCAGCAGCTTGTCCGGACTAGCGGTTAAGTATTTT
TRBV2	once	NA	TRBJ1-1	CASAETSGEVTEAFF	TGTGCCAGCGCGGAGACCTCAGGGGAGGTCACTGAAGCTTTCTTT
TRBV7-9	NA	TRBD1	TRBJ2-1	CASSPTQGASYNEQFF	TGTGCCAGCAGTCCTACACAGGGGGCCTCCTACAATGAGCAGTTCTTC
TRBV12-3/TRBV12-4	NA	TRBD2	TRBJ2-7	CASSLRGGYEQYF	TGTGCCAGCAGTCTCCGGGGGGGCTACGAGCAGTACTTC
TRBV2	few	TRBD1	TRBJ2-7	CASSPTGESYEQYF	TGTGCCAGCAGTCCTACAGGGGAGTCCTACGAGCAGTACTTC
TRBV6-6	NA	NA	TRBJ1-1	CASREFLNTEAFF	TGTGCCAGCAGGGAGTTCTTGAACACTGAAGCTTTCTTT
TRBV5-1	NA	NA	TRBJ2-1	CASSFEGSSYNEQFF	TGCGCCAGCAGCTTCGAGGGGAGCTCCTACAATGAGCAGTTCTTC
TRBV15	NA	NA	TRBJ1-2	CATSRGRQVEGYGYTF	TGTGCCACCAGCAGAGGGAGACAGGTCGAGGGCTATGGCTACACCTTC
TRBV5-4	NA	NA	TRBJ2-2	CASRITSAGELFF	TGTGCCAGCAGAATCACCTCGGCCGGGGAGCTGTTTTTT
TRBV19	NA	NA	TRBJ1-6	CASTNPDRFYNSPLHF	TGTGCCAGTACCAACCCGGACAGATTCTATAATTCACCCCTCCACTTT
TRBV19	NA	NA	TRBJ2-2	CASSPDAVTGELFF	TGTGCCAGCTCCCCGGACGCTGTCACCGGGGAGCTGTTTTTT
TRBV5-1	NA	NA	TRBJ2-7	CASSRPGPEQYF	TGCGCCAGCAGCCGACCAGGGCCCGAGCAGTACTTC
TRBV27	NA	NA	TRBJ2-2	CASRRLDDPGELFF	TGTGCCAGCAGGCGACTAGATGACCCCGGGGAGCTGTTTTTT
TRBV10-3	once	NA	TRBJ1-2	CAISEFRVRETNGYIF	TGTGCCATCAGTGAGTTTCGGGTAAGAGAAACGAATGGCTACATCTTC
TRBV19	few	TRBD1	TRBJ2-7	CASSGDRGYEQYF	TGTGCCAGTAGTGGGGACAGGGGCTACGAGCAGTACTTC
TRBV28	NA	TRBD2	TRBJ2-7	CASSLSSGSPYEQYF	TGTGCCAGCAGTTTATCAAGCGGGAGCCCCTACGAGCAGTACTTC
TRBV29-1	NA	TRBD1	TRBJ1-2	CSVDPIRVRDRLNYGYTF	TGCAGCGTTGACCCAATCCGGGTTCGGGACAGGCTAAATTATGGCTACACCTTC
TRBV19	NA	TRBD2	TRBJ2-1	CASSPTSGERNEQFF	TGTGCCAGTAGTCCCACTAGCGGGGAAAGGAATGAGCAGTTCTTC
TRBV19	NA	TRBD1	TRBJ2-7	CASSLTGTAGYEQYF	TGTGCCAGTAGTTTGACCGGGACAGCCGGCTACGAGCAGTACTTC
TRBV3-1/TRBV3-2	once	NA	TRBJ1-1	CASSRDTLNTEAFF	TGTGCCAGCAGCAGGGACACTTTGAACACTGAAGCTTTCTTT
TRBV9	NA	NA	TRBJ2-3	CASSPQWSTDTQYF	TGTGCCAGCAGCCCTCAATGGAGCACAGATACGCAGTATTTT
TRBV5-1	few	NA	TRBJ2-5	CASSLSDPGRETQYF	TGCGCCAGCAGCTTGTCGGACCCGGGGAGAGAGACCCAGTACTTC
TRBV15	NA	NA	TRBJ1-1	CATSRERQRSTEAFF	TGTGCCACCAGCAGGGAAAGACAGCGGTCCACTGAAGCTTTCTTT
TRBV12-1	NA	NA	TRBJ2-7	CASSFKGSGGSYEQYF	TGTGCCAGCAGCTTTAAGGGATCGGGTGGGAGCTACGAGCAGTACTTC
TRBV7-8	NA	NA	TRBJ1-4	CASSLNRAEKLFF	TGTGCCAGCAGCCTCAACAGGGCTGAAAAACTGTTTTTT
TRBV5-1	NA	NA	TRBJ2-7	CASSFPPSEQYF	TGCGCCAGCAGCTTTCCCCCCTCCGAGCAGTACTTC
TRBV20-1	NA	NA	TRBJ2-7	CSALMYEQYF	TGCAGTGCCCTCATGTACGAGCAGTACTTC
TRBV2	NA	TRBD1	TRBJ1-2	CASSGGTVYGYTF	TGTGCCAGCAGTGGCGGGACAGTCTATGGCTACACCTTC
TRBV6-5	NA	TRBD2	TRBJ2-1	CASSYSGLAGAWEQFF	TGTGCCAGCAGTTACTCGGGGCTAGCGGGGGCATGGGAGCAGTTCTTC
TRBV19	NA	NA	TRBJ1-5	CASSQGQPQHF	TGTGCCAGTAGCCAAGGTCAGCCCCAGCATTTT
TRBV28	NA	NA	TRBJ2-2	CASSFDSRPNDGELFF	TGTGCCAGCAGTTTCGACAGCCGTCCAAATGACGGGGAGCTGTTTTTT
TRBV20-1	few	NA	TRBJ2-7	CSASRKLAISYEQYF	TGCAGTGCTAGTCGAAAACTAGCCATAAGCTACGAGCAGTACTTC
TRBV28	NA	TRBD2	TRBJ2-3	CASHKGGRGTDTQYF	TGTGCCAGTCACAAGGGCGGGAGGGGCACAGATACGCAGTATTTT
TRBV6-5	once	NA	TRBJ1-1	CASSYMGVGYTEAFF	TGTGCCAGCAGTTATATGGGGGTCGGTTACACTGAAGCTTTCTTT
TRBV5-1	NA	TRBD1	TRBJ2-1	CASSLAGQGYDEQFF	TGCGCCAGCAGCTTGGCAGGACAGGGGTACGATGAGCAGTTCTTC
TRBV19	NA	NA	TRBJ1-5	CASSMEQVSNQPQHF	TGTGCCAGTAGTATGGAACAGGTTAGCAATCAGCCCCAGCATTTT
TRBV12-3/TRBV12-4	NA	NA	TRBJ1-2	CASSLSTWYGYTF	TGTGCCAGCAGTTTGTCCACATGGTATGGCTACACCTTC
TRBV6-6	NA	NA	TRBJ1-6	CASGGQGNSPLHF	TGTGCCAGCGGTGGGCAGGGCAATTCACCCCTCCACTTT
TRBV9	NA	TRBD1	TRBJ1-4	CASSVGDRNEKLFF	TGTGCCAGCAGCGTAGGGGACAGAAATGAAAAACTGTTTTTT
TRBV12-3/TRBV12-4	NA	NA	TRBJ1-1	CASSTRANQLAFF	TGTGCCAGCAGTACGCGGGCTAACCAGTTGGCTTTCTTT
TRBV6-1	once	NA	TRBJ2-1	CASSEGRTIQTYNEQFF	TGTGCCAGCAGTGAAGGGAGGACCATACAAACCTACAATGAGCAGTTCTTC
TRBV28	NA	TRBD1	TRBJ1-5	CASRVEQGRNQPQHF	TGTGCCAGCAGGGTGGAACAGGGGAGGAATCAGCCCCAGCATTTT
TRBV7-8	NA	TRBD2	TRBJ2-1	CASSLSLAGPGDEQFF	TGTGCCAGCAGCTTGTCTCTAGCGGGACCGGGCGATGAGCAGTTCTTC
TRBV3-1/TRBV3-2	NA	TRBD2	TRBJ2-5	CASSQVAGVSETQYF	TGTGCCAGCAGCCAAGTTGCGGGAGTATCCGAGACCCAGTACTTC
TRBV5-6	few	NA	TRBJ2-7	CASSSQGFGEQYF	TGTGCCAGCAGCTCTCAGGGCTTCGGAGAGCAGTACTTC